The next 20 T cell receptor beta chains were all read from a single sample in a study of T cell responses to AZD1222 COVID-19 vaccine. Method: immunoSEQ multiplex PCR; TCRdb's copy keeps in-frame clones and lacks some. The top ten clones hold over 1.2% of a sample with under 110,000 clones, more than 70% of them seen once. The sample was peripheral blood, taken on day 0 of AZD1222 vaccination. The receptor set was obtained from an adult in good health.

The rearrangement joins TRBV7-6 to TRBJ2-5; D unresolved. Per the germline V gene, CDR1 is SGHVS and CDR2 is FNYEAQ. The CDR3 runs to 11 residues. V lost 2 bases and J lost 4, with 2 bases in between. CDR3 nucleotide sequence: TGTGCCAGCAGCTTATCAGAGACCCAGTACTTC. Protein sequence: CASSLSETQYF.

The rearrangement links TRBV11-2 to TRBJ1-4; D is possibly TRBD1 (5 bases). CDR1 is SGHAT, CDR2 FQNNGV, per germline. V was cut by 5 bases and J by 10 bases, with 11 bases left in between. This CDR3 has 12 residues. The CDR3 DNA reads as TGTGCCAGCAGCCAAACTGGGGGAAAACTGTTTTTT. Translation: CASSQTGGKLFF.

The J gene is TRBJ2-7, the V gene TRBV18; 9 bases are a match to TRBD1. The ends lost 3 bases at V and 3 bases at J; junction bases unmatched: 6. The CDR3 sequence is 15 residues long. The germline gives CDR1 KGHSH, CDR2 LQKENI. DNA of the CDR3: TGTGCCAGCTCACCCAGACAGGGGGGGGTCTACGAGCAGTACTTC. It codes for CASSPRQGGVYEQYF. Looking up the rest from reference TRBV18 and TRBJ2-7 gives the full variable domain: NAGVMQNPRHLVRRRGQEARLRCSPMKGHSHVYWYRQLPEEGLKFMVYLQKENIIDESGMPKERFSAEFPKEGPSILRIQQVVRGDSAAYFCASSPRQGGVYEQYFGPGTRLTVT.

CDR3 bases: TGTGCCACCAGCATGCTAAGCTCCTACAATGAGCAGTTCTTC. This encodes CATSMLSSYNEQFF. This chain connects TRBV15 to TRBJ2-1; D is unclear. Between the trimmed V and J ends, which lost 4 bases and 0 bases, there was a span of 7 bases. The CDR3 covers 14 residues. Germline CDR1 LNHNV, CDR2 YYDKDF (reference sequence).

A single count supports this clone. The gene calls are TRBV27 and TRBJ2-1; no firm D call. Trimming pared 7 bases from V and 6 bases from J, leaving 10 bases between. Germline values: CDR1 MNHEY, CDR2 SMNVEV (reference sequence). The CDR3 sequence is 12 residues long. In DNA, the CDR3 is TGTGCCAGCAATGGGTATTCCAATGAGCAGTTCTTC. Its translation is CASNGYSNEQFF.

The chain joins TRBV7-6 to TRBJ2-7; D is possibly TRBD2 (5 bases). Trimming pared 1 base from V and 2 bases from J, leaving 12 bases between. This CDR3 is 15 amino acids long. Germline assignment: CDR1 SGHVS and CDR2 FNYEAQ. CDR3 residues: CASSLDPSRTYEQYF. The CDR3 nucleotides are TGTGCCAGCAGCTTAGATCCTAGCCGAACCTACGAGCAGTACTTC.

This clone was observed a few times. V usage is TRBV28 and J usage is TRBJ1-1; D is undetermined. The CDR3 has 11 residues. With 8 bases removed from V and 1 base from J, the gap between germline ends came to 5 bases. Germline loops: CDR1 MDHEN, CDR2 SYDVKM. The CDR3 region has the DNA TGTGCCAGCGGGAGGAACACTGAAGCTTTCTTT. It translates to CASGRNTEAFF.

V gene TRBV11-2 combines with J gene TRBJ1-5; tentatively, D is TRBD1 (5 bases). Germline V gene lookup returns CDR1 SGHAT and CDR2 FQNNGV. The CDR3 covers 13 residues. V was cut by 8 bases and J by 0 bases, with 8 bases left in between. CDR3 coding DNA: TGTGCCAGCCAGGGCTTTAGCAATCAGCCCCAGCATTTT. As protein: CASQGFSNQPQHF.

V usage is TRBV9 and J usage is TRBJ1-2; possible D gene TRBD1, 5 bases. V lost 4 bases, J lost 4 bases, and 14 bases lay in between. The V gene's germline CDR1 is SGDLS and CDR2 YYNGEE. The CDR3 is 14 amino acids. Here the CDR3 reads CASSPRGTFYGYTF. In DNA, the CDR3 is TGTGCCAGCAGCCCCCGGGGCACCTTCTATGGCTACACCTTC. Using reference TRBV9 and TRBJ1-2 for the parts outside the CDR3, the full variable domain is DSGVTQTPKHLITATGQRVTLRCSPRSGDLSVYWYQQSLDQGLQFLIQYYNGEERAKGNILERFSAQQFPDLHSELNLSSLELGDSALYFCASSPRGTFYGYTFGSGTRLTVV.

The genes are TRBV6-2 or TRBV6-3 and TRBJ2-5; D is ambiguous. Germline CDR1 is MNHEY and CDR2 is SVGEGT. The CDR3 has 11 amino acids. V was pared by 2 bases and J by 9 bases, with 7 bases between. The CDR3 coding sequence is TGTGCCAGCAGTTACGACGGCCCCCAGTACTTC. Protein sequence: CASSYDGPQYF.

V usage is TRBV13 and J usage is TRBJ1-2, with TRBD1 matching over 7 bases. The germline V gene encodes CDR1 PRHDT and CDR2 FYEKMQ (reference sequence). V shed 5 bases and J 6 bases; nucleotides not matched to a gene: 6. This CDR3 is built from 13 residues. This CDR3 is CASSVQGIDGYTF. The CDR3 nucleotides read TGTGCCAGCAGCGTACAGGGGATCGATGGCTACACCTTC.

The V call is TRBV5-4, the J call TRBJ2-1; no clear D gene. CDR1 and CDR2 (germline): SGHNT, YYREEE (reference sequence). The CDR3 is 14 residues long. Trimming removed 1 base from V and 10 bases from J, with 15 bases in between. The CDR3 coding sequence is TGTGCCAGCAGCTTGCCCCGACACTCCGGGGAGCAGTTCTTC. Translation gives CASSLPRHSGEQFF.

This chain joins TRBV7-2 and TRBJ1-6; D uncertain. The CDR3 is 15 residues long. V was trimmed by 4 bases and J by 2 bases, leaving 9 bases between them. Germline CDR1 and CDR2: SGHTA and FQGNSA. The CDR3, as DNA: TGTGCCAGCAGCTCCGGGCCCCCCTATAATTCACCCCTCCACTTT. The encoded protein is CASSSGPPYNSPLHF. Combining the CDR3 with reference TRBV7-2 and TRBJ1-6 gives the whole variable domain GAGVSQSPSNKVTEKGKDVELRCDPISGHTALYWYRQSLGQGLEFLIYFQGNSAPDKSGLPSDRFSAERTGGSVSTLTIQRTQQEDSAVYLCASSSGPPYNSPLHFGNGTRLTVT.

The J gene is TRBJ2-7, the V gene TRBV5-6, with D maybe TRBD1 (5 bases). The CDR3 extends over 16 amino acids. Germline V lookup: CDR1 SGHDT, CDR2 YYEEEE. V was clipped by 4 bases and J by 2 bases, with 19 bases between them. CDR3 sequence: CASSPRRTSNTYEQYF. The CDR3 DNA sequence: TGTGCCAGCAGCCCCCGACGGACAAGTAACACCTACGAGCAGTACTTC.

V usage is TRBV5-1 and J usage is TRBJ1-4; the D is unclear. Germline V CDR1 and CDR2: SGHRS, YFSETQ. CDR3 size: 14 residues. V shed 0 bases and J shed 4 bases, with 7 bases lying between them. The CDR3 reads CASSLEGYNEKLFF. DNA for the CDR3: TGCGCCAGCAGCTTGGAAGGGTATAATGAAAAACTGTTTTTT.

The chain has TRBV11-2 and TRBJ2-1; 15 bases are shared with TRBD2. Per the germline V gene, CDR1 is SGHAT and CDR2 is FQNNGV. The CDR3 spans 17 residues. J lost 9 bases, V lost 0 bases, and 6 bases had no gene match. CDR3 bases: TGTGCCAGCAGCTTAGATCCCGGACTAGCGGGAGGGTCTGAGCAGTTCTTC. Residues: CASSLDPGLAGGSEQFF. Supplemented by reference TRBV11-2 and TRBJ2-1, the full variable domain reads EAGVAQSPRYKIIEKRQSVAFWCNPISGHATLYWYQQILGQGPKLLIQFQNNGVVDDSQLPKDRFSAERLKGVDSTLKIQPAKLEDSAVYLCASSLDPGLAGGSEQFFGPGTRLTVL.

This chain uses TRBV7-2 with TRBJ1-1, with D uncertain. The CDR3 covers 15 residues. The V end lost 2 bases, the J end lost 2 bases, and 12 bases lay between the germline ends. Germline values: CDR1 SGHTA, CDR2 FQGNSA. The CDR3 DNA follows: TGTGCCAGCAGCTTACTAGTCGACGGAAACACTGAAGCTTTCTTT. This sequence encodes CASSLLVDGNTEAFF. The full variable domain, its missing parts supplied by reference TRBV7-2 and TRBJ1-1, is GAGVSQSPSNKVTEKGKDVELRCDPISGHTALYWYRQSLGQGLEFLIYFQGNSAPDKSGLPSDRFSAERTGGSVSTLTIQRTQQEDSAVYLCASSLLVDGNTEAFFGQGTRLTVV.

The genes are TRBV28 and TRBJ1-5; D not certain. Trimming took off 4 bases at V and 6 bases at J, with 4 bases between the two ends. This CDR3 has 11 amino acids. Germline V gives CDR1 MDHEN, CDR2 SYDVKM. CDR3 sequence: CASSSSQPQHF. The CDR3 DNA reads TGTGCCAGCAGTTCGAGTCAGCCCCAGCATTTT.

Only one count was recorded for this clone. J is TRBJ1-5 and V is TRBV28; 8 bases map to TRBD1. The CDR3 is 17 residues long. Trimming at V came to 4 bases and at J to 4 bases, leaving 12 bases not matched to a gene. In germline, CDR1 is MDHEN, CDR2 SYDVKM. CDR3 nucleotide sequence: TGTGCCAGCAGTTCCCCCTTAGACAGGGGAATTAATCAGCCCCAGCATTTT. Translation: CASSSPLDRGINQPQHF.

This sequence joins TRBV7-3 and TRBJ2-7, with TRBD2 matching over 8 bases. J gave up 5 bases and V 2 bases, and 8 bases lay outside the gene matches. Germline values: CDR1 SGHTA, CDR2 FQGTGA. This CDR3 contains 15 residues. The CDR3 DNA follows: TGTGCCAGCAGCTTACAGGGGACTAGTCTGCACGAGCAGTACTTC. Its protein is CASSLQGTSLHEQYF.